The next 8 T cell receptor beta chains were all read from a single sample in a study of T cell repertoires in cytomegalovirus infection. TCRdb independently ran MiXCR on the reads; one entry per CDR3 protein. The profile shows 800,000 to 950,000 distinct CDR3 sequences, 32% of them singletons. For these TCRs, the target antigens are not known. The material sequenced was cultured CD8+ T cells from PBMCs, taken from culture after CMV antigen stimulation. These receptors were collected from a human donor in good health (CMV status not recorded). Some clones in this sample may be carry-over from other donors' samples.

A few counts support this clonotype. This rearrangement joins TRBV7-9 to TRBJ1-4, with D unclear. Germline-derived CDR1 and CDR2 are SEHNR and FQNEAQ (reference sequence). The V gene lost 6 bases and the J gene lost 5 bases, with 13 bases spanning the gap. The CDR3 loop spans 14 amino acids. The chain's CDR3 is CASRPPGRNEKLFF. The CDR3 bases are TGTGCCAGCAGACCCCCGGGCCGGAATGAAAAACTGTTTTTT.

This clonotype was recorded at least ten times. V usage is TRBV7-2 and J usage is TRBJ2-1; maybe TRBD2 (6 bases). Per the germline V gene, CDR1 is SGHTA and CDR2 is FQGNSA. V was shortened by 2 bases and J by 3 bases, with 17 bases between the two germline ends. The CDR3 extends over 17 amino acids. CDR3 coding DNA: TGTGCCAGCAGCTTAATCGGGGTGGGGGGTCACTACAATGAGCAGTTCTTC. Translated, it gives CASSLIGVGGHYNEQFF.

V usage is TRBV7-9 and J usage is TRBJ1-6; D call uncertain. The length of the CDR3 is 14 residues. The germline V and J ends were trimmed by 5 bases and 4 bases, with 9 bases remaining between them. Germline lookup yields CDR1 SEHNR and CDR2 FQNEAQ (reference sequence). The DNA of the CDR3 is TGTGCCAGCAGCCTCGAGAAGTATAATTCACCCCTCCACTTT. It translates to CASSLEKYNSPLHF.

The V call is TRBV6-5, the J call TRBJ2-3; TRBD2 is a possible D gene (6 bases). Germline V gene lookup returns CDR1 MNHEY and CDR2 SVGAGI. CDR3 length: 15 residues. V lost 10 bases to trimming and J lost 3 bases, with 20 bases between them. The CDR3 loop reads CATTIRVAETDTQYF. CDR3 nucleotide sequence: TGTGCCACCACCATCAGAGTAGCGGAGACAGATACGCAGTATTTT.

This clonotype has a handful of counts. The J gene is TRBJ1-2, the V gene TRBV5-4; D remains unclear. The CDR3 covers 13 residues. Trimming cost V 1 base and J 8 bases, with 12 bases left between them. The germline CDR1 and CDR2 sequences are SGHNT and YYREEE (reference sequence). CDR3 in amino acids: CASSLWASEGYTF. CDR3 DNA: TGTGCCAGCAGCTTGTGGGCGTCGGAAGGCTACACCTTC.

This clonotype was recorded at least ten times. CDR3 nucleotide sequence: TGTGCCAGCAGCTTAGGTCTGCCCCTTAGTAGATACAATGAGCAGTTCTTC. Translating it yields CASSLGLPLSRYNEQFF. This chain connects TRBV7-6 to TRBJ2-1; D is ambiguous. This CDR3 spans 17 amino acids. In germline, CDR1 is SGHVS, CDR2 FNYEAQ. The V end lost 1 base, the J end lost 4 bases, and 17 bases lay between the germline ends.

This clonotype was observed many times. The chain uses TRBV12-3 or TRBV12-4 and TRBJ2-2; the D is unclear. V was clipped by 1 base and J by 2 bases, with 5 bases between them. The CDR3 has 14 residues. The CDR3 DNA reads as TGTGCCAGCAGTTTAGTGCTAAACACCGGGGAGCTGTTTTTT. Translating gives CASSLVLNTGELFF.

This clonotype was seen more than once but under ten times. The rearrangement joins TRBV7-4 to TRBJ2-7, with a weak D call TRBD2 (6 bases). Trimming left V 6 bases short and J 6 bases short, with 12 bases between. The CDR3 is 12 residues long. From germline, CDR1 is SGHVT and CDR2 SQSDAQ. This CDR3 is CASRKGGTEQYF. CDR3 DNA: TGTGCCAGCAGAAAGGGAGGAACCGAGCAGTACTTC. The full variable domain, its missing parts supplied by reference TRBV7-4 and TRBJ2-7, is GAGVSQSPRYKVAKRGRDVALRCDSISGHVTLYWYRQTLGQGSEVLTYSQSDAQRDKSGRPSGRFSAERPERSVSTLKIQRTEQGDSAVYLCASRKGGTEQYFGPGTRLTVT.